This passage covers 9 T cell receptor beta chains from one sample sequenced in a study of Graves' ophthalmopathy and Graves' hyperthyroidism. Amplification targeted the TCR beta CDR3 regions, with RNA transcripts as the source material. After a first-round RT-PCR with HTBI primers, a second-round multiplex PCR was run. TCRdb recomputed calls from the multiplex PCR reads with MiXCR, one row per CDR3 protein. Seen here are over a million distinct CDR3 sequences, 35% to 45% observed once, and the top ten hold 11%. Input material: peripheral blood or thyroid tissue (not recorded which). These receptors all come from an adult man with Graves' hyperthyroidism.

J is TRBJ1-5 and V is TRBV6-6; TRBD1 matches 11 bases. CDR1 and CDR2 from the germline V gene are MNHNY and SVGAGI (reference sequence). This CDR3 has 16 amino acids. V lost 4 bases, J lost 6 bases, and 8 bases stayed unmatched. The CDR3 loop reads CASSLGWDRGSQPQHF. CDR3 coding DNA: TGTGCCAGCAGTTTAGGGTGGGACAGGGGGAGTCAGCCCCAGCATTTT.

The V call is TRBV12-3 or TRBV12-4, the J call TRBJ2-5; D gene unclear. CDR3 length equals 16 residues. V lost 1 base, J lost 4 bases, and 16 bases lay in between. CDR3 DNA: TGTGCCAGCAGTTTAGTAGGCTCTACGCGATCAGAGACCCAGTACTTC. This sequence encodes CASSLVGSTRSETQYF.

This clonotype was counted ten times or more. This sequence joins TRBV19 and TRBJ2-1, with a tentative D call TRBD1 (6 bases). Trimming took off 6 bases at V and 1 base at J, with 10 bases between the two ends. This CDR3 is 14 amino acids long. Germline-derived CDR1 and CDR2 are LNHDA and SQIVND (reference sequence). This CDR3 reads CASSLQGSYNEQFF. Written as DNA, the CDR3 is TGTGCCAGTAGCCTCCAGGGGTCCTACAATGAGCAGTTCTTC.

There are many counts of this clonotype. V usage is TRBV11-2 and J usage is TRBJ2-7, with TRBD1 matching 7 bases. With V trimmed by 8 bases and J by 3 bases, 10 bases remained unmatched. The germline CDR1 and CDR2 sequences are SGHAT and FQNNGV. The CDR3 is 14 amino acids. DNA of the CDR3: TGTGCCAGCTCTCTAGGACAGGCCAACTACGAGCAGTACTTC. The encoded protein is CASSLGQANYEQYF.

The chain links TRBV15 to TRBJ2-7; TRBD1 is a possible D gene (5 bases). Germline CDR1 is LNHNV and CDR2 is YYDKDF (reference sequence). This CDR3 spans 15 amino acids. V lost 0 bases and J lost 3, with 12 bases in between. For the CDR3, the DNA is TGTGCCACCAGCAGAGATCTTGGGCAGGGCTACGAGCAGTACTTC. This translates into CATSRDLGQGYEQYF.

The CDR3 coding sequence is TGTGCCACCAGTGACCCAGGACAGAATCAAGAGACCCAGTACTTC. Protein: CATSDPGQNQETQYF. The chain employs TRBV24-1 and TRBJ2-5; D is possibly TRBD1 (6 bases). The CDR3 runs to 15 residues. Germline CDR1 KGHDR, CDR2 SFDVKD. V lost 4 bases to trimming and J lost 2 bases, with 13 bases between them.

This clonotype was counted many times. The chain has TRBV2 and TRBJ1-2; a possible D gene is TRBD1 (5 bases). Germline values: CDR1 SNHLY, CDR2 FYNNEI. Between the trimmed V and J ends, which lost 1 base and 14 bases, there was a span of 29 bases. The CDR3 is 17 amino acids. CDR3 sequence reads: CASSEDLGGLPVPLLTF. Here the CDR3 DNA reads TGTGCCAGCAGTGAAGATCTTGGGGGACTGCCCGTTCCTTTGCTGACCTTC.

V usage is TRBV29-1 and J usage is TRBJ2-6, with D uncertain. Germline loops: CDR1 SQVTM, CDR2 ANQGSEA. Trimming shortened V by 3 bases and J by 7 bases, and 1 base separated the two germline ends. The CDR3 is made up of 10 amino acids. CDR3 DNA sequence: TGCAGCGTTGACGCCAACGTCCTGACTTTC. It yields the protein CSVDANVLTF.

Comment on this clonotype: The junction shows a germline mismatch at one end, possibly a read error. V is TRBV7-2 and J is TRBJ2-7, with TRBD2 matching over 10 bases. Per germline, CDR1 SGHTA and CDR2 FQGNSA. CDR3 length equals 16 residues. CDR3 in amino acids: CASSQDPASGSVEQYF. CDR3 sequence (DNA): TGCGCCAGCAGCCAAGATCCGGCTAGCGGGAGTGTTGAGCAGTACTTC.